One sample yielded the 8 T cell receptor beta chains listed below, sequenced in a study of molecular identifiers for immune sequencing clone quantification. Each CDR3 protein gets one entry after TCRdb re-called the PCR reads with MiXCR. The table has approximately 680,000 distinct CDR3 sequences, roughly 23% seen once. Sequencing was performed on naive CD8+ T cells from blood, with Jurkat cell RNA spiked in. Subset given: FACS-sorted CD8+CD4-CCR7+CD45RA+ naive T cells. The receptors here all came from a human donor in good health. Some libraries in this study had Jurkat cell RNA spiked in.

The chain has TRBV3-1 and TRBJ1-5; D may be TRBD1 (5 bases). This CDR3 has 14 amino acids. Trimming pared 4 bases from V and 3 bases from J, leaving 10 bases between. CDR1 and CDR2 (germline): LGHDT, YNNKEL (reference sequence). The CDR3 spells CASSPVRDNQPQHF. For the CDR3, the DNA is TGTGCCAGCAGCCCCGTCAGGGACAATCAGCCCCAGCATTTT. Full variable domain (outside the CDR3, taken from reference TRBV3-1 and TRBJ1-5): DTAVSQTPKYLVTQMGNDKSIKCEQNLGHDTMYWYKQDSKKFLKIMFSYNNKELIINETVPNRFSPKSPDKAHLNLHINSLELGDSAVYFCASSPVRDNQPQHFGDGTRLSIL.

In its sample, this clonotype was seen many times. The genes are TRBV7-9 and TRBJ2-5; 11 positions match TRBD2. V shed 3 bases and J 2 bases; nucleotides not matched to a gene: 2. CDR3 length equals 15 residues. CDR1 is SEHNR, CDR2 FQNEAQ, per germline (reference sequence). The CDR3 region has the DNA TGTGCCAGCAGCTTGGGGACTAGCGGTCAAGAGACCCAGTACTTC. Amino acid sequence: CASSLGTSGQETQYF. The entire variable domain, with the rest obtained from reference TRBV7-9 and TRBJ2-5, is as follows: DTGVSQNPRHKITKRGQNVTFRCDPISEHNRLYWYRQTLGQGPEFLTYFQNEAQLEKSRLLSDRFSAERPKGSFSTLEIQRTEQGDSAMYLCASSLGTSGQETQYFGPGTRLLVL.

In regard to this clonotype: A much larger clone is a single base away; this may be a read error. This chain uses TRBV28 with TRBJ2-5; TRBD1 is a possible D gene (5 bases). The CDR3 extends over 16 amino acids. The V end was cut by 1 base, the J end by 6 bases, with 18 bases between. In germline, CDR1 is MDHEN, CDR2 SYDVKM. The CDR3 nucleotides read TGTGCCAGCAGTTTATCCACAGCAGGGATTAGTCAGACCCAGTACTTC. Protein sequence: CASSLSTAGISQTQYF.

This clonotype was recorded a few times. This chain uses TRBV13 with TRBJ2-1; 9 nucleotides agree with TRBD2. The V and J ends lost 5 bases and 8 bases, in that order; junction bases with no gene match: 4. The CDR3 has 13 residues. The germline V gene encodes CDR1 PRHDT and CDR2 FYEKMQ (reference sequence). This CDR3 reads CASSPSGRHEQFF. The CDR3 coding sequence is TGTGCCAGCAGCCCGAGCGGGAGGCATGAGCAGTTCTTC.

This clonotype turned up a few times. The chain carries TRBV19 and TRBJ1-2; the match to TRBD1 covers 10 bases. J was trimmed by 7 bases and V by 10 bases; bases with no gene match: 6. The CDR3 extends over 12 amino acids. The germline V gene encodes CDR1 LNHDA and CDR2 SQIVND (reference sequence). The CDR3 nucleotides are TGTGCCACCCGGACAGGGGGTCTTGGCTACACCTTC. Translation: CATRTGGLGYTF. The full variable domain, its missing parts supplied by reference TRBV19 and TRBJ1-2, is DGGITQSPKYLFRKEGQNVTLSCEQNLNHDAMYWYRQDPGQGLRLIYYSQIVNDFQKGDIAEGYSVSREKKESFPLTVTSAQKNPTAFYLCATRTGGLGYTFGSGTRLTVV.

This clonotype was found once. This may be a read error: a much more frequent sequence differs by one nucleotide. J is TRBJ1-5 and V is TRBV28; tentatively, D is TRBD1 (5 bases). Trimming removed 10 bases at V and 4 bases at J, with 20 bases between. The CDR3 consists of 15 residues. Germline values: CDR1 MDHEN, CDR2 SYDVKM. The CDR3 is CAISDNPRVNQPQHF. CDR3 in DNA: TGTGCCATCTCGGACAACCCTAGGGTTAATCAGCCCCAGCATTTT.

This clonotype was found many times. The chain couples TRBV29-1 to TRBJ2-1; 10 bases fit TRBD2. V shed 2 bases, J shed 10 bases, and the junction held 11 bases outside the gene matches. The CDR3 is made up of 15 amino acids. CDR1 and CDR2 (germline): SQVTM, ANQGSEA. The CDR3 region is CSVELLAGVSWEQFF. CDR3 sequence (DNA): TGCAGCGTTGAACTGCTAGCGGGGGTGTCTTGGGAGCAGTTCTTC.

This clonotype came up a few times. The chain recombines TRBV30 with TRBJ1-2; 9 nucleotides match TRBD1. This CDR3 spans 13 amino acids. Per the germline V gene, CDR1 is GTSNPN and CDR2 is SVGIG (reference sequence). V shed 4 bases, J shed 3 bases, and the junction held 3 bases outside the gene matches. CDR3 sequence reads: CAWTTGGDYGYTF. The CDR3, as DNA: TGTGCCTGGACGACAGGGGGGGACTATGGCTACACCTTC.